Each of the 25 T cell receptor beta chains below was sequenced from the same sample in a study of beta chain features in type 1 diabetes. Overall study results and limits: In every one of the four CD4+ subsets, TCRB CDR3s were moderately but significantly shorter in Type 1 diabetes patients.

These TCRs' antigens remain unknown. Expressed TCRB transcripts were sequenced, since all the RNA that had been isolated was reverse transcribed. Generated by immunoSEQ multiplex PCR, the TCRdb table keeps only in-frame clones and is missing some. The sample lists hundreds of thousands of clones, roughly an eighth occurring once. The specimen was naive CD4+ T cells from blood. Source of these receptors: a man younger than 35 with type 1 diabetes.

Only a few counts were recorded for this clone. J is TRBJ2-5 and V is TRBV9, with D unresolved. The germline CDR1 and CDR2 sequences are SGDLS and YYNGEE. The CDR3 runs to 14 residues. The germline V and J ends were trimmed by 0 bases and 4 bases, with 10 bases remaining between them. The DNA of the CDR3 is TGTGCCAGCAGCGTAGCGGGTAGCAGAGAGACCCAGTACTTC. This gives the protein CASSVAGSRETQYF.

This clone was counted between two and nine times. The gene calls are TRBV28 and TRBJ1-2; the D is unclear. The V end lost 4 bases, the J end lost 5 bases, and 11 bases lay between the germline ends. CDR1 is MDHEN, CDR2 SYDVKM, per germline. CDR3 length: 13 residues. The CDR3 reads CASSSLTTYGYTF. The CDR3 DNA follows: TGTGCCAGCAGTTCTTTAACAACATATGGCTACACCTTC.

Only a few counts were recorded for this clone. DNA of the CDR3: TGCGCCAGCAGCCAGCCCGGGACCTATGGCTACACCTTC. Translation gives CASSQPGTYGYTF. The chain links TRBV4-1 to TRBJ1-2, with D possibly TRBD1 on 5 matching bases. CDR3 size: 13 residues. Looked up from germline, CDR1 is MGHRA and CDR2 is YSYEKL. The V gene lost 3 bases and the J gene lost 4 bases, with 9 bases spanning the gap.

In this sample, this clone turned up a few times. In DNA, the CDR3 is TGCAGCATCCTATCGCAACTTAACACTGAAGCTTTCTTT. Its protein product is CSILSQLNTEAFF. The rearrangement uses TRBV29-1 and TRBJ1-1, with unresolved D. The germline V gene encodes CDR1 SQVTM and CDR2 ANQGSEA. The CDR3 has 13 residues. V was pared by 8 bases and J by 2 bases, with 15 bases between.

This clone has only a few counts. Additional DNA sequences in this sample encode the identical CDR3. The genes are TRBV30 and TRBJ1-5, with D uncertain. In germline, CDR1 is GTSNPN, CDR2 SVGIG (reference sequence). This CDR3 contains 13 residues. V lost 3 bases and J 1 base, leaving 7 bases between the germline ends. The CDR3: CAWSERSNQPQHF. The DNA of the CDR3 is TGTGCCTGGAGCGAAAGGAGCAATCAGCCCCAGCATTTT. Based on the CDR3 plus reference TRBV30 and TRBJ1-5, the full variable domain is SQTIHQWPATLVQPVGSPLSLECTVEGTSNPNLYWYRQAAGRGLQLLFYSVGIGQISSEVPQNLSASRPQDRQFILSSKKLLLSDSGFYLCAWSERSNQPQHFGDGTRLSIL.

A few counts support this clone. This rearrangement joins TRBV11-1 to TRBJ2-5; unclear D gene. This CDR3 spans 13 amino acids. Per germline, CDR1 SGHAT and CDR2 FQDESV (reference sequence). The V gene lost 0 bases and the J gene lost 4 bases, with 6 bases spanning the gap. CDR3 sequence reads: CASSLALGETQYF. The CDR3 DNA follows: TGTGCCAGCAGCTTAGCGCTGGGAGAGACCCAGTACTTC.

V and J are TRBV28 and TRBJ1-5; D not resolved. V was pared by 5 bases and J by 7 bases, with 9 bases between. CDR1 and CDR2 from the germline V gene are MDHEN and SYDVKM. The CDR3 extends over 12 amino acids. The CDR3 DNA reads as TGTGCCAGCAGTGGCCAGAGGCAGCCCCAGCATTTT. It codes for CASSGQRQPQHF. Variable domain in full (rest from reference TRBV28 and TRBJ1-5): DVKVTQSSRYLVKRTGEKVFLECVQDMDHENMFWYRQDPGLGLRLIYFSYDVKMKEKGDIPEGYSVSREKKERFSLILESASTNQTSMYLCASSGQRQPQHFGDGTRLSIL.

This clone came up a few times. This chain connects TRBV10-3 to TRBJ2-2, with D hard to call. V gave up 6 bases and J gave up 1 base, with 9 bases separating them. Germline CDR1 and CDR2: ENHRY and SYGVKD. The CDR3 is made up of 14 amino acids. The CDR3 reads CAIRGIGNTGELFF. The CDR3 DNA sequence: TGTGCCATCAGGGGGATTGGGAACACCGGGGAGCTGTTTTTT.

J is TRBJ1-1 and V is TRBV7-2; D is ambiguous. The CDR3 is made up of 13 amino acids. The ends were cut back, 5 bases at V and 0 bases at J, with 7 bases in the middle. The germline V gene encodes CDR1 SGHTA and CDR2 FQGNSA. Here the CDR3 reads CASSREMNTEAFF. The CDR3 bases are TGTGCCAGCAGCCGTGAGATGAACACTGAAGCTTTCTTT.

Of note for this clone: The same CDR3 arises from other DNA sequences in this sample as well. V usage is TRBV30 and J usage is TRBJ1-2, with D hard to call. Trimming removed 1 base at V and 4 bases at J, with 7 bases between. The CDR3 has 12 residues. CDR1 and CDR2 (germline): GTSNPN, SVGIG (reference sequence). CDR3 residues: CAWSGGSYGYTF. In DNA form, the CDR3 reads TGTGCCTGGAGTGGTGGGTCCTATGGCTACACCTTC.

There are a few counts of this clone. The CDR3 DNA is TGTGCCAGCAGCTTAACGGGGGACACCACCGGGGAGCTGTTTTTT. It yields the protein CASSLTGDTTGELFF. The chain joins TRBV7-9 to TRBJ2-2; D may match TRBD1 or TRBD2 (6 bases each). Trimming removed 2 bases at V and 4 bases at J, with 11 bases between. The length of the CDR3 is 15 residues. Germline values: CDR1 SEHNR, CDR2 FQNEAQ (reference sequence).

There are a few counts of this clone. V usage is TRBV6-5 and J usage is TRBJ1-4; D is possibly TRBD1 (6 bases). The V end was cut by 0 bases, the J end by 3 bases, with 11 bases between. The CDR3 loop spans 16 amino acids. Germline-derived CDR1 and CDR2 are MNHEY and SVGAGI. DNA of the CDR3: TGTGCCAGCAGTTACTCGGCGGGGGCTGCTAATGAAAAACTGTTTTTT. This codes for CASSYSAGAANEKLFF.

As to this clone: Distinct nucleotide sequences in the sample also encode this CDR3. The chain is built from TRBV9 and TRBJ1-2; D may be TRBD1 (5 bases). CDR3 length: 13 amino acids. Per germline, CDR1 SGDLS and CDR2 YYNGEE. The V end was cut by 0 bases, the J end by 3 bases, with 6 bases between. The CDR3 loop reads CASSVATDYGYTF. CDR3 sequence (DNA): TGTGCCAGCAGCGTAGCGACAGACTATGGCTACACCTTC.

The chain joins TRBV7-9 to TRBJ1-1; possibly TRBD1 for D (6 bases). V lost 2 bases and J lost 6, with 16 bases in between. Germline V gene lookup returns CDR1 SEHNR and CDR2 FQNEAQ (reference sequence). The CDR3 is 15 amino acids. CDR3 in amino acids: CASSLHRAEGPEAFF. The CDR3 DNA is TGTGCCAGCAGCTTACACAGGGCGGAGGGACCTGAAGCTTTCTTT.

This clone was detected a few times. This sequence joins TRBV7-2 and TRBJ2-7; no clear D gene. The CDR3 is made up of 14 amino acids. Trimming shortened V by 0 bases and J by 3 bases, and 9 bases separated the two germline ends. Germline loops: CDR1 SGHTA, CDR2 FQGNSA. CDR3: CASSLAVIRYEQYF. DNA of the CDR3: TGTGCCAGCAGCTTAGCGGTAATTCGCTACGAGCAGTACTTC.

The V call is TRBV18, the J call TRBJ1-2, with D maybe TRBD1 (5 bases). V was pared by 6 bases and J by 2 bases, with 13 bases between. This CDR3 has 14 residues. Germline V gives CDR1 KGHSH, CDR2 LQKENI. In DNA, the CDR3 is TGTGCCAGCTCTGAACAGGAGACCAACTATGGCTACACCTTC. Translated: CASSEQETNYGYTF.

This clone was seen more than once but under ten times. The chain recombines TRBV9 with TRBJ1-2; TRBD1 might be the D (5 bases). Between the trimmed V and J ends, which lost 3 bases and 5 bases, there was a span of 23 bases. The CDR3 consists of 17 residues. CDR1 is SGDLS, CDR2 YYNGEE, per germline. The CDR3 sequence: CASSDPHIPGVGYGYTF. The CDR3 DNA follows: TGTGCCAGCAGCGATCCCCATATTCCGGGGGTGGGGTATGGCTACACCTTC.

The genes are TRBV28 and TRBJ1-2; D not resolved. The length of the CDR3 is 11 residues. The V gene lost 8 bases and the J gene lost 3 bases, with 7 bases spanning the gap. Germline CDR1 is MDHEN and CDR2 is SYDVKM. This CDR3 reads CASEFDYGYTF. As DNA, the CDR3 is TGTGCCAGCGAATTCGACTATGGCTACACCTTC.

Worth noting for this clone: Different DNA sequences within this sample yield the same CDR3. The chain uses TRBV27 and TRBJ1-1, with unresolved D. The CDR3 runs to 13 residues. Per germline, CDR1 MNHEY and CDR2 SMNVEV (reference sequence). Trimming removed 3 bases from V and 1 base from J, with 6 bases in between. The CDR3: CASSLRENTEAFF. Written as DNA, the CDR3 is TGTGCCAGCAGTTTGCGGGAGAACACTGAAGCTTTCTTT.

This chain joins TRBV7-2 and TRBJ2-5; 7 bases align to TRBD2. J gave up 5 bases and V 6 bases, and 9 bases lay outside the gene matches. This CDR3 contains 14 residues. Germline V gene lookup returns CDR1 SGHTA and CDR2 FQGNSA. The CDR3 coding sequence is TGTGCCAGCAGACTCCGGGGGACTAAGGAGACCCAGTACTTC. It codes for CASRLRGTKETQYF.

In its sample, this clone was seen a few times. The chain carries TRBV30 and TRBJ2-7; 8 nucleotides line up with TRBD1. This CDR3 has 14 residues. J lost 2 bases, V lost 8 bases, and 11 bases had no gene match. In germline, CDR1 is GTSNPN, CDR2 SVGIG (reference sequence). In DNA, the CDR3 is TGTGCCGGTGGGGCCGGGACAGGACCCTACGAGCAGTACTTC. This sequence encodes CAGGAGTGPYEQYF.

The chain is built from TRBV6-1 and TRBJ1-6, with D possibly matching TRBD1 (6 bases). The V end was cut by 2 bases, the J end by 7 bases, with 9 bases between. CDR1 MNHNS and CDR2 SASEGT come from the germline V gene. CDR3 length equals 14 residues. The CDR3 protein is CASSEIDRNSPLHF. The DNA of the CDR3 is TGTGCCAGCAGTGAAATCGACAGGAATTCACCCCTCCACTTT.

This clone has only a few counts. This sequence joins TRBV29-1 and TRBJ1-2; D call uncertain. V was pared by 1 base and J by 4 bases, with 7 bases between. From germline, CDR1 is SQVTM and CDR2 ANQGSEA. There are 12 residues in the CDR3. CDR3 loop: CSVEASLYGYTF. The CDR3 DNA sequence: TGCAGCGTTGAAGCGAGCCTCTATGGCTACACCTTC.

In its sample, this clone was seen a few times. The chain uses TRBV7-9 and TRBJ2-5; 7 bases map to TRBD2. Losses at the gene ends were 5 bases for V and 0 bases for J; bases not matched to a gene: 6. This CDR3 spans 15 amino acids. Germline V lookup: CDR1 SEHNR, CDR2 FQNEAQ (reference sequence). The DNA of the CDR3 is TGTGCCAGCAGCCCCTGGGCGGGGGACCAAGAGACCCAGTACTTC. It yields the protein CASSPWAGDQETQYF.

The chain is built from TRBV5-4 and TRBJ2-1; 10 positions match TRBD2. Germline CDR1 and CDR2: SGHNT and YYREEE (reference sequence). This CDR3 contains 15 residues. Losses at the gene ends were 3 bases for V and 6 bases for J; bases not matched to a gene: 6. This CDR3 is CASSSSSGRTNEQFF. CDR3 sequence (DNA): TGTGCCAGCAGCTCGTCTAGCGGGAGAACCAATGAGCAGTTCTTC.